This T cell receptor (beta chain) was observed in a study of PD-L1 blockade in urothelial cancer (dated by TCRdb to 2016 to 2017). Regarding the research as a whole: Every patient began therapy at some point between 2014 and 2015 and was given atezolizumab 1,200 mg intravenously every 3 weeks. Durable clinical benefit was achieved by nine patients but not by the remaining 20. Durable clinical benefit was defined as progression-free survival longer than 6 months, and TCR features were also tested against progression-free and overall survival. In the same patients, whole exome sequencing and RNA sequencing of pretreatment tumors were performed in addition to TCR sequencing. Pretreatment tumor samples, along with matched peripheral blood serially collected before and after atezolizumab treatment, were subjected to TCR sequencing. The study was an exploratory multi-omic analysis of somatic, immune and clinical correlates of response to PD-L1 blockade with atezolizumab in urothelial cancer. Blood samples were analyzed 3 weeks after the start of treatment (second dose) and 6 weeks after the start of treatment. An ECOG performance status of 0 or 1 was recorded for the patients, and 0 to 3 prior chemotherapy regimens had been received by the patients. Blood samples gave median yields of approximately 130,000 T cells and 82,636 unique TCRs, along with a median clonality of approximately 0.084. About 90% of the roughly 29 patients were identified as males with urothelial cancer of bladder origin, and a prior smoking history was reported by 18 of 29 patients. Pretreatment blood TCR-seq was available for about 28 patients, at least one posttreatment blood collection was obtained for around 25 patients, and tumor TCR-seq was available for around 25 patients.

This specimen's time point label, per the study, means: peripheral blood 6 weeks after treatment start. The cohort included 29 patients with locally advanced or metastatic urothelial carcinoma who were treated at Memorial Sloan Kettering on a trial protocol. Peripheral blood mononuclear cells were collected from each patient pretreatment and during treatment, giving between 1 and 8 total time points per patient. The Qiagen DNeasy Blood extraction kit was used to purify genomic DNA from total PBMCs and tumor samples. PBMCs were collected pretreatment and during treatment, and were isolated and stored as previously described. Comment on this clone: Its binding antigen is unknown. No much larger clone exists at a distance of one base, and base qualities are not known.

Ends trimmed: V by 2 bases, J by 6 bases; bases unmatched to a gene: 8. From the cysteine through the phenylalanine, the CDR3 covers 15 amino acids. Just the 45-base CDR3 DNA is kept, in frame starting at base 1. The germline V gene provides CDR1 SGHRS and CDR2 YFSETQ. Synthetic TCR analog templates were spiked into each PCR to estimate absolute template abundance from read counts. The immunoSEQ assay used bias-controlled V and J gene primers to amplify TCRbeta CDR3 regions from genomic DNA. Rearranged TCRbeta segments were sequenced at approximately 20X coverage. Processing in the source paper ran as follows. Clustering was used to correct sequencing errors, and CDR3s were annotated against IMGT so that V, D and J genes could be assigned. Downstream analyses used only productive TCRbeta rearrangements and left out out-of-frame or stop-codon sequences. To compute clonality, Shannon entropy was normalized by the log of the number of unique productive sequences and then subtracted from one. Clones differing between time points or between blood and tumor were identified by Fisher's exact test with Benjamini-Hochberg correction at adjusted p below 0.01. The clones in this table, taken by TCRdb from immuneACCESS, are in-frame only. Not every clone is retained; where verified, under half of the shortfall comes from an unresolved V gene, and the cause of the rest is unknown. D and trimming come from the DNA, and the V and J calls and clone size come from that table. This sample gives around 69,000 clones in total; around 90% of them show up just once. Of the sample, 0.7% to 0.9% is held by the ten largest clones.

Results the study describes overall, beyond this receptor: A pretreatment peripheral blood TCR clonality below the median was linked to improved progression-free and overall survival. Among patients with durable benefit, tumor-associated TCR clones showed greater expansion in peripheral blood 3 weeks after treatment started (n ≈ 20, p = 0.022). Because the sample size was small (n = 29) and many of the analyses were exploratory, the results are meant to be hypothesis-generating.

This clonotype was sampled from a woman older than 75 with urothelial cancer. This chain is built from TRBV5-1 and TRBJ2-4; TRBD1 fits 7 bases in the junction. The source material was PBMCs, sampled around atezolizumab (anti-PD-L1) treatment. The DNA reads TGCGCCAGCAGCTTAATTGGGACAGCGCCAAACATTCAGTACTTC. Its translation is CASSLIGTAPNIQYF.